The rows below give T cell receptor beta chains drawn from one sample of a study of CD8 T cells in Susac syndrome. One entry per CDR3 protein results from TCRdb running MiXCR on the immunoSEQ multiplex PCR reads. Found here are around 71,000 distinct CDR3 sequences, roughly 93% of them singletons; the top ten hold roughly 0.15%. The sequencing sample was made of CD4+ T cells from PBMCs. All receptors come from a human donor with Susac syndrome. Both conserved end residues are part of each CDR3.

V	J	CDR3
TRBV7-9	TRBJ2-4	CASSLGQGRSKNIQYF
TRBV18	TRBJ1-2	CASSRQYPANYGYTF
TRBV3-1	TRBJ1-1	CASSQEDRPEAFF
TRBV7-2	TRBJ2-7	CASSLDGGSYEQYF
TRBV2	TRBJ1-5	CASSDPGYSNQPQHF
TRBV30	TRBJ2-1	CAWGSGYLIYEQFF
TRBV2	TRBJ1-5	CASSEGRAPSNQPQHF
TRBV5-4	TRBJ2-4	CAITQSSLNIQYF
TRBV7-9	TRBJ1-2	CASSLDLLWDSGTF
TRBV2	TRBJ2-3	CASKEGTDTQYF
TRBV3-1	TRBJ1-1	CASSPGQGTEAFF
TRBV7-6	TRBJ1-1	CASSLAEVNTEAFF
TRBV28	TRBJ2-7	CASSPMDRVGHEQYF
TRBV15	TRBJ2-2	CATSRDHLGGWSNTGELFF
TRBV19	TRBJ2-7	CASSIGESYEQYF
TRBV29-1	TRBJ2-1	CSVVGESEEQFF
TRBV2	TRBJ1-1	CASSEGGTPEAFF
TRBV5-5	TRBJ2-6	CASSLGGTASGANVLTF
TRBV3-1	TRBJ1-2	CASSLDTPNYGYTF
TRBV6-2/TRBV6-3	TRBJ2-7	CASQPYGTAYEQYF
TRBV7-9	TRBJ1-5	CASSSNRGSNQPQHF
TRBV27	TRBJ2-7	CASSPTYRGEQYF
TRBV4-3	TRBJ1-4	CASSAWTARTQTRPTNEKLFF
TRBV20-1	TRBJ2-5	CSANKRGGPQETQYF
TRBV28	TRBJ2-6	CAGRPAGANVLTF
TRBV28	TRBJ1-2	CASSLGYRDYTF
TRBV4-3	TRBJ2-5	CASSQLGQGGRETQYF
TRBV19	TRBJ2-5	CASSTGQGNSETQYF
TRBV7-2	TRBJ2-7	CASTFWGQEQYF
TRBV6-6	TRBJ2-7	CASSPRTGSHEQYF
TRBV9	TRBJ2-3	CASSVSPSGGAADTQYF
TRBV2	TRBJ2-1	CASSEEGYNEQFF
TRBV29-1	TRBJ1-2	CSASVWGDYGYTF
TRBV19	TRBJ1-1	CASSTTRPGGTEAFF
TRBV14	TRBJ1-2	CASSQVQGFNYGYTF
TRBV7-2	TRBJ2-7	CASTAVGGSHEQYF
TRBV6-5	TRBJ2-7	CASRKSSQGQVQYF
TRBV5-4	TRBJ2-6	CASSLAFPSFSGANVLTF
TRBV7-9	TRBJ2-3	CASSLASRGFTDTQYF
TRBV12-3/TRBV12-4	TRBJ2-5	CASSFASGGAGETQYF
TRBV6-2/TRBV6-3	TRBJ2-4	CASSYPLSRDIQYF
TRBV5-1	TRBJ1-1	CASSLSDVFGANTEAFF